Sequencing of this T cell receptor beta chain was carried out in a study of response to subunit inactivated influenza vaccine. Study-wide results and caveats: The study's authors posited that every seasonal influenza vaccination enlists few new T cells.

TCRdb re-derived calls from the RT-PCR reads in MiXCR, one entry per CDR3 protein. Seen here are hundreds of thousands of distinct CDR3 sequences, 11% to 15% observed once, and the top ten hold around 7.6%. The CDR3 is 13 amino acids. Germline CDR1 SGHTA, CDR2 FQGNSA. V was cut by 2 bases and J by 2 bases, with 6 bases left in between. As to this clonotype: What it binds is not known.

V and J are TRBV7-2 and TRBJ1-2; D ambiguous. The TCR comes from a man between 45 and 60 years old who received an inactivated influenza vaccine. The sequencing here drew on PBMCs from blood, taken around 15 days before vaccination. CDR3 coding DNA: TGTGCCAGCAGCTTAATGGCCAACTATGGCTACACCTTC. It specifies CASSLMANYGYTF.